This TCR beta chain was captured in a study of OX40 agonist ivuxolimab in advanced cancers. Study-level information: The patients received ivuxolimab by intravenous route every 2 weeks at 0.01 to 10 mg/kg. Overall study findings and caveats: In general, CD8+ T cells held more expanded clones than CD4+ did, on average. CD4+ and CD8+ blood T cells expanded clonally by week 6 at 0.1 to 3.0 mg/kg.

The method was immunoSEQ multiplex PCR; TCRdb's version includes in-frame clones alone and lacks a portion of them. The table shows some 19,000 clones, with about four fifths occurring only once. In regard to this clone: Its antigen is not identified.

The germline V gene encodes CDR1 MRHNA and CDR2 SNTAGT. CDR3 length: 16 residues. Deletions cut 0 bases from V and 0 bases from J, with 9 bases between. The rearrangement links TRBV6-4 to TRBJ2-1; D may be TRBD1 or TRBD2 (5 bases each). The receptor's source is an adult with an advanced solid tumor such as melanoma, head and neck, liver or kidney cancer. The specimen was CD4+ or CD8+ T cells sorted from blood, collected in a trial of the OX40 agonist ivuxolimab. CDR3 residues: CASSDSVGASYNEQFF. In nucleotides, the CDR3 is TGTGCCAGCAGTGACTCGGTCGGGGCCTCCTACAATGAGCAGTTCTTC.